This T cell receptor beta chain emerged from a study of blood T cell repertoires in COVID-19 (dated by TCRdb to the early 2020s). Background for the entire study: Samples from collaborators originated in the United States, Italy and Spain and spanned both the acute and convalescent phases of COVID-19. The material from the prospective study consisted of cDNA or gDNA derived from T cells, B-cell-depleted T cells, or PBMCs. Subjects who had been exposed to COVID-19, were actively infected with it, or had recovered from it provided the deeply sampled blood TCRbeta repertoires that made up the dataset. The repertoires were released in a freely available public database intended as a resource for research on the immune response to SARS-CoV-2. Samples were obtained from the ongoing ImmuneRACE study (first 160 participants) and from 1,254 subjects provided by 6 global collaborators. A de-identified subject ID, COVID-19 status, age in years and sex were almost always included in the sample metadata. Where available, HLA class I and class II types were taken from metadata supplied by the sample provider and were not determined by assay-based typing. Findings and caveats that apply to the study as a whole: The quantity of clinical and demographic metadata differed by source and by participant and was supplied without curation.

Reading the germline V gene (reference sequence) gives CDR1 GTSNPN and CDR2 SVGIG. Trimming accounts for 3 bases at V and 1 base at J, while the number of junction bases matched to no gene is 5. From cysteine to phenylalanine, the CDR3 is 14 amino acids long. Only the CDR3 region is kept as DNA, spanning 42 bases read in frame from base 1. This clone has only one observation. Its antigen is not yet known. Base qualities are not at hand, and no much larger clone is one base apart. TCRbeta CDR3 regions were amplified from genomic DNA using the immunoSEQ Assay, a bias-controlled multiplex PCR. In the source study's methods: The number of nucleated cells in each sample was estimated from the amplification of reference gene primers within the assay. To quantify the absolute abundance of each unique TCRbeta CDR3 rearrangement, sequence reads were collapsed and filtered. Productive Simpson clonality was computed per sample as the square root of Simpson's diversity index over productive rearrangements. In TCRdb, the immuneACCESS table is reduced to in-frame sequences with V and J assigned. These tables do not hold every clone; where another copy was compared, an unresolved V gene accounts for under half, and the others remain unexplained. The V and J calls and the clone size are those of that table, but D and trimming were determined from the DNA. Present in this sample are approximately 200,000 clones, about 93% of which were seen just once. The ten most abundant clones make up 0.6% to 0.8% of the sample.

One collaborating source in Seattle enrolled patients while the patients were actively infected and followed the patients over time throughout the course of disease. Each collaborating institution followed its own protocols to collect whole blood in K2EDTA tubes. For TCRbeta analysis, collaborators shipped samples in one of three forms: frozen whole blood, isolated PBMCs, or DNA extracted from either of those sample types. The sequenced material came from peripheral blood. This chain joins TRBV30 to TRBJ2-5; the central 7 bases match TRBD2. The source of this sequence is a man between 25 and 39 years old with COVID-19, enrolled during active disease. The DNA sequence follows: TGTGCCTGGAGCCGGGGGGATTTCCAAGAGACCCAGTACTTC. The encoded protein is CAWSRGDFQETQYF.